The rows below give T cell receptor beta chains drawn from one sample of a study of cytomegalovirus exposure and HLA in healthy donors. The table came from immunoSEQ multiplex PCR; TCRdb's copy has only in-frame clones and leaves some out. The sample consists of 110,000 to 150,000 clones, almost 85% of them appearing once. Material for sequencing was PBMCs. These receptors originate from a woman aged 60-70 years in good health and CMV-seropositive. Both conserved end residues are part of each CDR3. D genes are given only for firm matches. Clone size is not always given. Where it is, it says once, few, many or a class for expanded clones.

J gene,D gene,clone size,V gene,CDR3 protein,CDR3 DNA
TRBJ2-1,TRBD1,NA,TRBV27,CASSPRTGGQDNEQFF,TGTGCCAGCAGTCCACGGACAGGGGGGCAGGACAATGAGCAGTTCTTC
TRBJ1-2,NA,few,TRBV5-3,CARSSRSSGASTF,TGTGCCAGAAGTTCTCGGTCTTCAGGGGCGAGCACCTTC
TRBJ1-1,TRBD1,NA,TRBV4-1,CASSQEGQGWDYTEAFF,TGCGCCAGCAGCCAAGAAGGACAGGGGTGGGACTACACTGAAGCTTTCTTT
TRBJ2-7,NA,once,TRBV2,CASRETLYEQYF,TGTGCCAGCAGGGAGACCCTATACGAGCAGTACTTC
TRBJ2-1,TRBD2,once,TRBV5-1,CASSSGLAGDEQFF,TGCGCCAGCAGCTCGGGACTAGCCGGCGATGAGCAGTTCTTC
TRBJ1-2,NA,NA,TRBV13,CASSFAGAYGYTF,TGTGCCAGCAGCTTCGCAGGGGCTTATGGCTACACCTTC
TRBJ2-1,NA,NA,TRBV7-8,CASTHGGSYNEQFF,TGTGCCAGCACTCATGGCGGAAGTTACAATGAGCAGTTCTTC
TRBJ2-7,TRBD2,NA,TRBV30,CAWSEGGLAGYEQYF,TGTGCCTGGAGTGAAGGGGGACTAGCGGGGTACGAGCAGTACTTC
TRBJ2-2,NA,once,TRBV28,CASSSGGRVGTGELFF,TGTGCCAGCAGTTCAGGGGGGCGGGTCGGGACCGGGGAGCTGTTTTTT
TRBJ2-6,TRBD1,NA,TRBV7-6,CASSLARDSISGANVLTF,TGTGCCAGCAGCTTAGCCCGGGACAGCATCTCTGGGGCCAACGTCCTGACTTTC
TRBJ1-1,NA,few,TRBV6-5,CASSRAGGDTEAFF,TGTGCCAGCAGTCGGGCGGGAGGGGACACTGAAGCTTTCTTT
TRBJ2-1,TRBD2,NA,TRBV19,CASSQFLLAGGDNEQFF,TGTGCCAGTAGTCAATTCCTCTTAGCGGGAGGGGACAATGAGCAGTTCTTC
TRBJ2-1,TRBD2,few,TRBV7-2,CASSARLAGALGNNEQFF,TGTGCCAGCAGCGCAAGACTAGCGGGAGCTTTGGGAAACAATGAGCAGTTCTTC
TRBJ2-7,NA,NA,TRBV28,CASSSTLSGSSYEQYF,TGTGCCAGCAGCTCCACCCTTAGCGGTAGCTCCTACGAGCAGTACTTC
TRBJ1-1,NA,NA,TRBV10-3,CAISATRGVTEAFF,TGTGCCATCAGCGCCACTCGGGGGGTCACTGAAGCTTTCTTT
TRBJ2-7,NA,NA,TRBV4-2,CASSDEPTANSYEQYF,TGTGCCAGCAGCGACGAACCGACAGCAAACTCCTACGAGCAGTACTTC
TRBJ1-4,TRBD1,NA,TRBV28,CASSEQGEDEKLFF,TGTGCCAGCAGTGAACAGGGGGAGGATGAAAAACTGTTTTTT
TRBJ2-1,TRBD2,NA,TRBV5-1,CASSYGTSVSPAYNEQFF,TGCGCCAGCAGCTACGGGACTAGCGTCTCACCTGCCTACAATGAGCAGTTCTTC
TRBJ2-1,NA,NA,TRBV7-8,CASSHRGNNEQFF,TGTGCCAGCAGCCACCGAGGGAACAATGAGCAGTTCTTC
TRBJ2-7,NA,NA,TRBV5-6,CASRFRPTGSGEQYF,TGTGCCAGCAGGTTCCGTCCAACAGGGTCGGGCGAGCAGTACTTC
TRBJ2-5,TRBD1,NA,TRBV7-8,CASSLAGTGKETQYF,TGTGCCAGCAGCTTAGCGGGGACAGGGAAAGAGACCCAGTACTTC
TRBJ2-7,TRBD1,NA,TRBV6-5,CASNRPGQGTYEQYF,TGTGCCAGCAATAGACCGGGACAGGGAACCTACGAGCAGTACTTC
TRBJ2-3,TRBD1,NA,TRBV7-2,CASSSYRGADTQYF,TGTGCCAGCAGCTCATACAGGGGGGCAGATACGCAGTATTTT
TRBJ2-1,TRBD2,NA,TRBV5-4,CASSHPGLAGGPGLNEQFF,TGTGCCAGCAGCCACCCGGGACTAGCGGGAGGGCCGGGTTTGAATGAGCAGTTCTTC
TRBJ2-7,TRBD1,NA,TRBV28,CASSQTGDEQYF,TGTGCCAGCAGTCAGACAGGGGACGAGCAGTACTTC
TRBJ1-2,NA,NA,TRBV6-5,CASGDGGYYGYTF,TGTGCCAGCGGGGATGGAGGGTACTATGGCTACACCTTC